This entry lists 22 T cell receptor beta chains sequenced from one sample in a study of blood T cell repertoires in COVID-19. Assay used: immunoSEQ multiplex PCR; TCRdb lists only in-frame clones, some missing. This sample has approximately 250,000 clones, with approximately 86% found just once. Sequencing used peripheral blood. The receptors stem from a man aged 35 to 55 with active or convalescent COVID-19.

Note on this clone: A much bigger clone sits one base away, suggesting this may be a read error. The J gene is TRBJ1-2, the V gene TRBV3-1 (or the pseudogene TRBV3-2); D not certain. With 3 bases removed from V and 5 bases from J, the gap between germline ends came to 4 bases. Germline V gene lookup returns CDR1 LGHDT and CDR2 YNNKEL (reference sequence). There are 11 residues in the CDR3. In DNA, the CDR3 is TGTGCCAGCAGCCAGGAGTATGGCTACACCTTC. It translates to CASSQEYGYTF.

The V call is TRBV29-1, the J call TRBJ2-5; TRBD2 might be the D (6 bases). Germline V gene lookup returns CDR1 SQVTM and CDR2 ANQGSEA. V was cut by 6 bases and J by 2 bases, with 16 bases left in between. The CDR3 runs to 14 residues. For the CDR3, the DNA is TGCAGCGTCGTCCCGGGACTTTTACAAGAGACCCAGTACTTC. Amino acids: CSVVPGLLQETQYF.

The gene calls are TRBV7-9 and TRBJ2-5; D remains ambiguous. The CDR3 contains 12 residues. V was trimmed by 3 bases and J by 3 bases, leaving 5 bases between them. Germline CDR1 SEHNR, CDR2 FQNEAQ (reference sequence). The CDR3 reads CASSLSEETQYF. The CDR3 coding sequence is TGTGCCAGCAGCTTGTCCGAAGAGACCCAGTACTTC. Variable domain in full (rest from reference TRBV7-9 and TRBJ2-5): DTGVSQNPRHKITKRGQNVTFRCDPISEHNRLYWYRQTLGQGPEFLTYFQNEAQLEKSRLLSDRFSAERPKGSFSTLEIQRTEQGDSAMYLCASSLSEETQYFGPGTRLLVL.

The rearrangement links TRBV2 to TRBJ2-1; D is unresolved. The germline CDR1 and CDR2 sequences are SNHLY and FYNNEI. CDR3 size: 13 residues. V was shortened by 5 bases and J by 4 bases, with 9 bases between the two germline ends. The CDR3 DNA reads TGTGCCAGCAGTCAAGGGCGGTACAATGAGCAGTTCTTC. Translating it yields CASSQGRYNEQFF.

This clone was found once. The J gene is TRBJ2-1, the V gene TRBV5-4; TRBD2 matches 10 bases. This CDR3 contains 15 residues. The germline CDR1 and CDR2 sequences are SGHNT and YYREEE (reference sequence). After removal of 4 bases from V and 15 bases from J, the junction contained 16 bases not matched to a gene. The CDR3 DNA reads TGTGCCAGCAGCCCATACACTAGCGGGGACCCCCAATTGTTCTTC. It encodes CASSPYTSGDPQLFF.

The chain couples TRBV5-5 to TRBJ1-1; the match to TRBD1 covers 10 bases. Trimming took 3 bases from V and 4 from J; bases not matched to a gene: 3. The germline V gene encodes CDR1 SGHKS and CDR2 YYEKEE (reference sequence). The length of the CDR3 is 14 residues. The CDR3 DNA is TGTGCCAGCAGCTCGACAGGGGGCCTCACTGAAGCTTTCTTT. Its translation: CASSSTGGLTEAFF.

The rearrangement uses TRBV3-1 (or the pseudogene TRBV3-2) and TRBJ2-2, with a weak D call TRBD2 (5 bases). Germline CDR1 reads LGHDT; CDR2 reads YNNKEL (reference sequence). CDR3 length: 14 residues. The germline V and J ends were trimmed by 0 bases and 5 bases, with 7 bases remaining between them. In DNA form, the CDR3 reads TGTGCCAGCAGCCAAGATCCGGGGACCGGGGAGCTGTTTTTT. The encoded protein is CASSQDPGTGELFF.

The rearrangement joins TRBV7-8 to TRBJ1-1; D is possibly TRBD1 (6 bases). The CDR3 is 13 amino acids. Trimming stripped 5 bases from V and 4 bases from J, with 11 bases between. Germline lookup yields CDR1 SGHVS and CDR2 FQNEAQ. CDR3 region: CASSPQGRTEAFF. The DNA for the CDR3 is TGTGCCAGCAGCCCACAGGGACGCACTGAAGCTTTCTTT.

V gene TRBV7-9 combines with J gene TRBJ1-4; D perhaps matches TRBD1 (6 bases). The CDR3 covers 15 residues. Germline CDR1 is SEHNR and CDR2 is FQNEAQ (reference sequence). V was clipped by 4 bases and J by 5 bases, with 14 bases between them. CDR3 bases: TGTGCCAGCAGCTCTCAGGGACAAGGAAATGAAAAACTGTTTTTT. It yields the protein CASSSQGQGNEKLFF. Full variable domain (missing parts from reference TRBV7-9 and TRBJ1-4): DTGVSQNPRHKITKRGQNVTFRCDPISEHNRLYWYRQTLGQGPEFLTYFQNEAQLEKSRLLSDRFSAERPKGSFSTLEIQRTEQGDSAMYLCASSSQGQGNEKLFFGSGTQLSVL.

In nucleotides, the CDR3 is TGTGCCAGCAGTCTCGGGGTCAATCAGCCCCAGCATTTT. Amino acids: CASSLGVNQPQHF. This chain connects TRBV6-5 to TRBJ1-5, with D unclear. This CDR3 is 13 amino acids long. V was clipped by 5 bases and J by 3 bases, with 8 bases between them. CDR1 is MNHEY and CDR2 is SVGAGI in the germline V gene.

The chain employs TRBV7-3 and TRBJ1-6, with a tentative D call TRBD1 (5 bases). Trimming stripped 1 base from V and 5 bases from J, with 9 bases between. Germline V gene sequence: CDR1 SGHTA, CDR2 FQGTGA. This CDR3 spans 15 amino acids. The CDR3 is CASSLRKGDNSPLHF. The CDR3 DNA sequence: TGTGCCAGCAGCTTAAGAAAAGGGGATAATTCACCCCTCCACTTT.

This clone appeared once. This sequence joins TRBV30 and TRBJ1-5; 9 positions agree with TRBD1. This CDR3 has 17 amino acids. V was pared by 2 bases and J by 4 bases, with 12 bases of the junction left unmatched. Germline V gives CDR1 GTSNPN, CDR2 SVGIG (reference sequence). In nucleotides, the CDR3 is TGTGCCTGGAGTCCCTCCCACGGGACAGGGTATAATCAGCCCCAGCATTTT. This codes for CAWSPSHGTGYNQPQHF.

Only one count was recorded for this clone. The rearrangement links TRBV29-1 to TRBJ2-7; TRBD2 is a possible D gene (5 bases). Germline CDR1 is SQVTM and CDR2 is ANQGSEA. Trimming took 5 bases from V and 2 from J, leaving 16 bases between them. The CDR3 extends over 14 amino acids. As DNA, the CDR3 is TGCAGCGTTACTAGGCCACACCCTCCCTACGAGCAGTACTTC. Its protein is CSVTRPHPPYEQYF.

This clone appeared a few times. The V gene is TRBV5-4, the J gene TRBJ1-4, with D perhaps TRBD1 (6 bases). Trimming removed 0 bases at V and 5 bases at J, with 17 bases between. CDR3 length: 17 amino acids. Germline V gene sequence: CDR1 SGHNT, CDR2 YYREEE (reference sequence). CDR3 sequence reads: CASSLGGQLGSNEKLFF. DNA for the CDR3: TGTGCCAGCAGCTTGGGTGGACAGCTCGGATCGAATGAAAAACTGTTTTTT.

The chain recombines TRBV30 with TRBJ1-1, with 10 bases identical to TRBD1. V gave up 5 bases and J gave up 7 bases; unmatched junction bases: 16. The CDR3 has 16 amino acids. Germline CDR1 GTSNPN, CDR2 SVGIG (reference sequence). CDR3 bases: TGTGCCTGGGACCTTGACAGGGGGCGCCGGGCAGATGAAGCTTTCTTT. Its protein is CAWDLDRGRRADEAFF.

This clone has a handful of counts. V usage is TRBV6-5 and J usage is TRBJ1-5, with 7 positions matching TRBD1. The CDR3 spans 14 residues. CDR1 and CDR2 (germline): MNHEY, SVGAGI. V was pared by 4 bases and J by 7 bases, with 7 bases of the junction left unmatched. The CDR3 DNA is TGTGCCAGCAGTTCCAGGACAGGTCCCCAGCCCCAGCATTTT. It yields the protein CASSSRTGPQPQHF.

The genes are TRBV28 and TRBJ1-4; TRBD1 is a possible D gene (6 bases). The CDR3 extends over 15 amino acids. The germline V gene encodes CDR1 MDHEN and CDR2 SYDVKM. V was clipped by 4 bases and J by 4 bases, with 13 bases between them. The CDR3 DNA is TGTGCCAGCAGTTCCGCAGGGGCGGTTAATGAAAAACTGTTTTTT. This sequence encodes CASSSAGAVNEKLFF.

This clone was counted once. CDR3 protein: CSVDGPAGGNEKLFF. The CDR3 DNA sequence: TGCAGCGTTGACGGGCCAGCAGGGGGGAATGAAAAACTGTTTTTT. The chain couples TRBV29-1 to TRBJ1-4, with 7 bases fitting TRBD1. CDR3 length equals 15 residues. Germline values: CDR1 SQVTM, CDR2 ANQGSEA. V shed 3 bases, J shed 5 bases, and the junction held 9 bases outside the gene matches.

The chain couples TRBV2 to TRBJ2-5, with 8 nucleotides matching TRBD2. Germline V gene sequence: CDR1 SNHLY, CDR2 FYNNEI. CDR3 length: 14 amino acids. The J segment lost 4 bases and the V segment lost 1 base, leaving 2 bases of the junction unmatched. CDR3 bases: TGTGCCAGCAGTGAAGTTCGGGAGGGAGAGACCCAGTACTTC. Amino acids: CASSEVREGETQYF.

The chain is built from TRBV5-5 and TRBJ1-3; D perhaps matches TRBD1 (5 bases). The CDR3 is 15 residues long. CDR1 SGHKS and CDR2 YYEKEE come from the germline V gene (reference sequence). The V and J ends lost 4 bases and 0 bases respectively, with 11 bases between them. CDR3 sequence (DNA): TGTGCCAGCAGCCAGTACGGGGGCTCTGGAAACACCATATATTTT. Protein: CASSQYGGSGNTIYF.

This CDR3 is CASSPGQNYGYTF. The CDR3 DNA follows: TGTGCCAGTAGCCCAGGACAAAACTATGGCTACACCTTC. The chain carries TRBV19 and TRBJ1-2; D perhaps matches TRBD1 (5 bases). Trimming cost V 6 bases and J 2 bases, with 10 bases left between them. This CDR3 spans 13 amino acids. CDR1 is LNHDA and CDR2 is SQIVND in the germline V gene (reference sequence). Looking up the rest from reference TRBV19 and TRBJ1-2 gives the full variable domain: DGGITQSPKYLFRKEGQNVTLSCEQNLNHDAMYWYRQDPGQGLRLIYYSQIVNDFQKGDIAEGYSVSREKKESFPLTVTSAQKNPTAFYLCASSPGQNYGYTFGSGTRLTVV.

The CDR3 spells CASSLGLAGTGKETQYF. CDR3 DNA sequence: TGTGCCAGCAGCTTAGGACTAGCGGGGACGGGCAAAGAGACCCAGTACTTC. The chain links TRBV11-3 to TRBJ2-5, with TRBD2 matching over 11 bases. Germline values: CDR1 SGHNT, CDR2 YENEEA. V shed 1 base, J shed 3 bases, and the junction held 7 bases outside the gene matches. The CDR3 extends over 17 amino acids.